This T cell receptor beta chain originates from a study of blood T cell repertoires in COVID-19. Turning to the study itself: The United States, Italy and Spain provided the acute and convalescent COVID-19 samples.

In the original analysis: Amplification from reference gene primers served as the basis for estimated nucleated cell counts. The assay was immunoSEQ multiplex PCR, and TCRdb's table has in-frame clones only and misses some. Clone size and the V and J calls come from that table; the DNA yielded D and trimming. The table shows about 81,000 clones, with roughly 86% occurring only once. The J segment lost 5 bases and the V segment lost 5 bases, leaving 6 bases of the junction unmatched. CDR1 is SGHTA, CDR2 FQGTGA, per germline. The CDR3 is 15 residues long. V gene TRBV7-3 combines with J gene TRBJ1-6; TRBD1 agrees at 7 bases. Sequenced: peripheral blood. This receptor was taken from a human donor in a cohort sampled during active COVID-19. In DNA, the CDR3 is TGTGCCAGCAGCCACGGGACAGCCAATAATTCACCCCTCCACTTT. Its protein product is CASSHGTANNSPLHF.